The 24 T cell receptor beta chains presented below share a single source sample, sequenced in a study of human T cells and chemical hapten exposure. TCRdb ran MiXCR on the RACE reads and lists one entry per CDR3 protein. The sample yields over 300,000 distinct CDR3 sequences, roughly 5.3% seen once. Time point meaning: pre-sensitization, week 0. Noted treatment: therapeutic diphenylcyclopropenone sensitization with weekly scalp DPC. Sequenced here: whole blood, sampled in connection with sensitization to the hapten diphenylcyclopropenone (DPC). The receptor source for this set is a woman aged 50 to 60 with alopecia areata. Some clones in this sample may be carry-over from other donors' samples.

This clonotype was observed at least ten times. The V call is TRBV2, the J call TRBJ2-1, with D unclear. Germline assignment: CDR1 SNHLY and CDR2 FYNNEI. There are 14 residues in the CDR3. V lost 11 bases and J 0 bases, leaving 14 bases between the germline ends. DNA for the CDR3: TGTGCCGTCCACCCCCCCACCTCCTACAATGAGCAGTTCTTC. Translation: CAVHPPTSYNEQFF.

The CDR3 here is CASSVVPAHEQFF. CDR3 DNA: TGTGCCAGCAGCGTAGTACCCGCCCATGAGCAGTTCTTC. V gene TRBV9 combines with J gene TRBJ2-1; D call uncertain. In germline, CDR1 is SGDLS, CDR2 YYNGEE. CDR3 length: 13 amino acids. Trimming left V 0 bases short and J 8 bases short, with 9 bases between.

This clonotype was found many times. J is TRBJ2-5 and V is TRBV7-2, with a weak D call TRBD2 (6 bases). The germline CDR1 and CDR2 sequences are SGHTA and FQGNSA. Trimming took off 1 base at V and 5 bases at J, with 14 bases between the two ends. This CDR3 is 15 amino acids long. CDR3 residues: CASSLVGGTQETQYF. CDR3 DNA: TGTGCCAGCAGCTTAGTAGGAGGGACTCAGGAGACCCAGTACTTC.

This clonotype was counted only a few times. As DNA, the CDR3 is TGTGCCAGCAGTTTCTTGGGGGCAGCTAATGAAAAACTGTTTTTT. Its protein is CASSFLGAANEKLFF. The rearrangement links TRBV27 to TRBJ1-4, with D perhaps TRBD1 (6 bases). Deletions cut 3 bases from V and 3 bases from J, with 11 bases between. Germline V CDR1 and CDR2: MNHEY, SMNVEV (reference sequence). The CDR3 is 15 amino acids.

V gene TRBV13 combines with J gene TRBJ1-4; D not resolved. Germline CDR1 and CDR2: PRHDT and FYEKMQ (reference sequence). There are 16 residues in the CDR3. V gave up 5 bases and J gave up 10 bases, with 23 bases separating them. The CDR3 DNA sequence: TGTGCCAGCAGCCTCCCTTCCAGCGCTCGGGAGAGAAAACTGTTTTTT. Protein: CASSLPSSARERKLFF.

This clonotype was counted at least ten times. The CDR3 here is CASSLGRGLFF. DNA of the CDR3: TGTGCCAGCAGTTTAGGGAGAGGACTGTTTTTT. The V call is TRBV12-3 or TRBV12-4, the J call TRBJ1-4; no firm D call. The CDR3 totals 11 residues. Between the trimmed V and J ends, which lost 1 base and 13 bases, there was a span of 7 bases.

This clonotype was detected many times. The gene calls are TRBV10-3 and TRBJ2-3, with 9 bases lining up with TRBD2. Looked up from germline, CDR1 is ENHRY and CDR2 is SYGVKD. Trimming cost V 10 bases and J 3 bases; bases outside gene matches: 8. This CDR3 is built from 14 residues. The CDR3: CASKREEVTDTQYF. CDR3 in DNA: TGTGCCAGCAAGCGGGAGGAAGTGACAGATACGCAGTATTTT.

A few counts support this clonotype. The chain combines TRBV10-3 with TRBJ2-1, with D uncertain. The germline gives CDR1 ENHRY, CDR2 SYGVKD. The CDR3 runs 12 residues. Trimming took 2 bases from V and 11 from J, leaving 10 bases between them. In DNA form, the CDR3 reads TGTGCCATCAGTGAGCCCGTCGAAAAGCAGTTCTTC. Protein sequence: CAISEPVEKQFF.

The table lists this clonotype with many counts. The V and J genes are TRBV29-1 and TRBJ1-5; D is ambiguous. The germline V and J ends were trimmed by 4 bases and 3 bases, with 16 bases remaining between them. This CDR3 contains 15 residues. From germline, CDR1 is SQVTM and CDR2 ANQGSEA. DNA for the CDR3: TGCAGCGTTGTGGAGGGTACCGGACCCAATCAGCCCCAGCATTTT. Its translation: CSVVEGTGPNQPQHF.

In its sample, this clonotype was seen many times. The chain is built from TRBV4-2 and TRBJ1-1; D is uncertain. V dropped 1 base and J dropped 8 bases, with 11 bases sitting between them. The CDR3 contains 13 residues. Germline CDR1 reads LGHNA; CDR2 reads YNFKEQ. The CDR3 region is CASSQVGSGEAFF. The DNA of the CDR3 is TGTGCCAGCAGCCAAGTTGGGTCGGGGGAAGCTTTCTTT.

This clonotype was seen a few times. J is TRBJ1-2 and V is TRBV19; possibly TRBD1 for D (5 bases). Germline V gives CDR1 LNHDA, CDR2 SQIVND (reference sequence). There are 12 residues in the CDR3. V was pared by 11 bases and J by 2 bases, with 12 bases between. The CDR3 protein is CAAGTGNYGYTF. The CDR3 DNA sequence: TGTGCCGCCGGGACGGGAAACTATGGCTACACCTTC.

The V and J genes are TRBV29-1 and TRBJ2-1, with 9 bases matching TRBD2. V lost 4 bases to trimming and J lost 0 bases; unmatched junction nucleotides: 16. CDR1 is SQVTM and CDR2 is ANQGSEA in the germline V gene. This CDR3 comprises 19 residues. CDR3 nucleotide sequence: TGCAGCGTTGTCCTACGCCTAGCGGGGCCACTCAGCTCCTACAATGAGCAGTTCTTC. Amino acid sequence: CSVVLRLAGPLSSYNEQFF.

The V call is TRBV20-1, the J call TRBJ1-3; unclear D gene. There are 13 residues in the CDR3. CDR1 is DFQATT and CDR2 is SNEGSKA in the germline V gene (reference sequence). Trimming pared 4 bases from V and 7 bases from J, leaving 14 bases between. CDR3 in DNA: TGCAGTGCTAATATCGGAGTCGGGAACACCATATATTTT. Translating it yields CSANIGVGNTIYF.

The genes are TRBV12-3 or TRBV12-4 and TRBJ1-2; D call uncertain. The CDR3 is made up of 14 amino acids. Trimming removed 3 bases at V and 1 base at J, with 9 bases between. The CDR3 nucleotides are TGTGCCAGCAGTTTCCGGGCCTATAACTATGGCTACACCTTC. Residues: CASSFRAYNYGYTF.

The V and J genes are TRBV29-1 and TRBJ1-2, with D perhaps TRBD1 (5 bases). There are 13 residues in the CDR3. Germline lookup yields CDR1 SQVTM and CDR2 ANQGSEA. The V gene lost 3 bases and the J gene lost 3 bases, with 11 bases spanning the gap. In DNA, the CDR3 is TGCAGCGTTGATGAGGGGCCGCACTATGGCTACACCTTC. Amino acids: CSVDEGPHYGYTF.

This chain joins TRBV9 and TRBJ1-4; 11 nucleotides agree with TRBD1. Trimming took 4 bases from V and 2 from J; bases not matched to a gene: 4. CDR3 size: 16 residues. In germline, CDR1 is SGDLS, CDR2 YYNGEE. The CDR3 sequence is CASSPRDRGTNEKLFF. The CDR3 nucleotides are TGTGCCAGCAGCCCCCGGGACAGGGGGACTAATGAAAAACTGTTTTTT.

This clonotype has a count of ten or more. The rearrangement joins TRBV12-3 or TRBV12-4 to TRBJ2-5; D possibly corresponds to TRBD2 (6 bases). Deletions cut 6 bases from V and 7 bases from J, with 12 bases between. The CDR3 is 12 amino acids. CDR3 sequence reads: CASSQGGWTQYF. CDR3 nucleotides: TGTGCCAGCAGCCAGGGAGGATGGACCCAGTACTTC.

The gene calls are TRBV12-3 or TRBV12-4 and TRBJ2-1; D is possibly TRBD1 (8 bases). Trimming took 4 bases from V and 0 from J, leaving 16 bases between them. This CDR3 is built from 17 residues. In DNA, the CDR3 is TGTGCCAGCAGTTCCTACAGGGGGGGAAACTCCTACAATGAGCAGTTCTTC. This encodes CASSSYRGGNSYNEQFF.

The chain recombines TRBV7-9 with TRBJ2-1, with D unresolved. Germline loops: CDR1 SEHNR, CDR2 FQNEAQ (reference sequence). CDR3 length equals 13 residues. Trimming pared 5 bases from V and 1 base from J, leaving 6 bases between. The CDR3 is CASSRLSYNEQFF. CDR3 DNA: TGTGCCAGCAGCCGTCTTTCCTACAATGAGCAGTTCTTC.

The sample holds many counts of this clonotype. This chain links TRBV6-1 with TRBJ1-1; D perhaps matches TRBD1 (6 bases). Germline V gene sequence: CDR1 MNHNS, CDR2 SASEGT. V dropped 4 bases and J dropped 3 bases, with 9 bases sitting between them. CDR3 length equals 13 residues. CDR3 sequence reads: CASSGGRHTEAFF. CDR3 sequence (DNA): TGTGCCAGCAGTGGGGGGCGACACACTGAAGCTTTCTTT.

This clonotype was found many times. The chain couples TRBV21-1 to TRBJ2-5; whether TRBD1, the table's D call, matches the DNA was not checked. TRBV21-1 is marked as a pseudogene. This CDR3 contains 18 residues. The CDR3 region is CASKMGPDIGFTQETQYF. CDR3 in DNA: TGTGCCAGCAAAATGGGGCCAGACATCGGTTTTACACAAGAGACCCAGTACTTC.

J is TRBJ2-3 and V is TRBV12-3 or TRBV12-4; TRBD2 matches 9 bases. V shed 6 bases, J shed 1 base, and the junction held 8 bases outside the gene matches. The CDR3 totals 16 residues. CDR3: CASRPPLAGGTDTQYF. The CDR3, as DNA: TGTGCCAGCAGACCACCTTTAGCGGGAGGCACAGATACGCAGTATTTT.

This clonotype was observed many times. The chain has TRBV10-3 and TRBJ2-7; D call uncertain. Germline-derived CDR1 and CDR2 are ENHRY and SYGVKD. Trimming removed 4 bases at V and 0 bases at J, with 7 bases between. This CDR3 is built from 13 residues. CDR3 sequence reads: CAISGVSSYEQYF. The DNA of the CDR3 is TGTGCCATCAGTGGGGTAAGCTCCTACGAGCAGTACTTC.

Ten or more counts support this clonotype. The V call is TRBV20-1, the J call TRBJ2-7; maybe TRBD2 (6 bases). Germline V gene sequence: CDR1 DFQATT, CDR2 SNEGSKA (reference sequence). Between the trimmed V and J ends, which lost 5 bases and 3 bases, there was a span of 14 bases. The CDR3 runs 13 residues. The CDR3 loop is CSAPGLNYYEQYF. CDR3 DNA sequence: TGCAGTGCTCCGGGACTTAACTACTACGAGCAGTACTTC.